This note documents a single T cell receptor (beta chain) sequence. No antigen is known for it. PCR was performed using 60 Vbeta and 13 Jbeta primers. Clones were sequenced by immunoSEQ multiplex PCR, and TCRdb holds only the in-frame ones, with some missing. The repertoire holds more than 250,000 clones, with about 90% as singletons. The data derive from a study of cytomegalovirus exposure and HLA in healthy donors. CDR1 and CDR2 from the germline V gene are PRHDT and FYEKMQ (reference sequence). This CDR3 has 12 residues. The V gene lost 5 bases and the J gene lost 5 bases, with 9 bases spanning the gap. Study-level results: A later analysis found common viral pathogens apparently linked to several of the most significant clusters.

The chain couples TRBV13 to TRBJ2-5; a weak D match, TRBD2 (6 bases). Sequenced material: PBMCs. The sequence was obtained from a woman between 18 and 29 years old in good health and CMV-seronegative. The CDR3 DNA follows: TGTGCCAGCAGCCCTGGAGGGGAGACCCAGTACTTC. This gives the protein CASSPGGETQYF.